The clone carrying this TCR beta chain was recorded many times. Its antigen is as yet unknown. What was amplified from RNA transcripts were TCR beta CDR3 regions. Initially, a first-round RT-PCR of the TCR CDR3 employed the HTBI primer set. Using its own MiXCR run on the multiplex PCR reads, TCRdb lists one record per CDR3 protein. The sample has nearly 250,000 distinct CDR3 sequences; roughly 15% are singletons. The source of the sample is a study of T cells in Graves' hyperthyroidism and ophthalmopathy. Overall study context: Peripheral blood was obtained at initial diagnosis, preceding any treatment.

Notes on the study in general: Peripheral blood also featured most of the thyroid clonotypes expanded above 0.001.

CDR3 size: 13 residues. Germline trimming cut 8 bases from V and 2 bases from J; bases unmatched to any gene: 5. Looked up from germline, CDR1 is SQVTM and CDR2 is ANQGSEA. The J gene is TRBJ2-1, the V gene TRBV29-1, with 8 bases fitting TRBD1. This sequence originates from a woman aged 18-30 years with Graves' ophthalmopathy. The sequenced sample consisted of blood. CDR3 bases: TGCAGCTTAACAGGGGGGACCTACAATGAGCAGTTCTTC. Translation: CSLTGGTYNEQFF.